The sequence of this TCR beta chain was determined in a study of T cell responses to AZD1222 COVID-19 vaccine. Using immunoSEQ multiplex PCR, the repertoire was profiled, and TCRdb retains in-frame clones only, with some absent. Seen here are approximately 150,000 clones, 90% to 95% observed once, and the top ten hold approximately 3.9%. The CDR3 is made up of 14 amino acids. Germline lookup yields CDR1 LNHDA and CDR2 SQIVND (reference sequence). V gave up 5 bases and J gave up 5 bases, with 15 bases separating them. Source: peripheral blood, taken 28 days after the second AZD1222 dose. This receptor was identified in an adult who received the AZD1222 COVID-19 vaccine. V is TRBV19 and J is TRBJ1-1; D is perhaps TRBD1 (5 bases). The CDR3 region is CASSLGRVGTEAFF. The CDR3 bases are TGTGCCAGTAGTCTGGGCAGGGTAGGGACTGAAGCTTTCTTT.